Shown below are 27 T cell receptor beta chains from a single sample sequenced in a study of CD8+ T cells in alopecia areata. Noted treatment: oral pan-JAK inhibitor, 5-10 mg twice daily. RNA was isolated and reverse transcribed to cDNA, the sequencing template. Some clones are missing from TCRdb's copy, which holds only in-frame ones; the method was immunoSEQ multiplex PCR. Of about 210,000 clones listed, about two fifths are singletons. This specimen was CD4+ T cells sorted from blood, taken at approximately week 30, from a patient treated with tofacitinib. The receptor set was obtained from a human donor with alopecia areata.

This clone was seen many times. Other DNA sequences of this sample code for an identical CDR3. The chain is built from TRBV5-1 and TRBJ1-6, with 8 bases identical to TRBD1. CDR1 is SGHRS and CDR2 is YFSETQ in the germline V gene. V dropped 0 bases and J dropped 7; count of bases not matched to a gene: 0. The CDR3 runs to 14 residues. This CDR3 is CASSLGQGNSPLHF. CDR3 DNA sequence: TGCGCCAGCAGCTTGGGACAGGGGAATTCACCCCTCCACTTT. The full variable domain, with the rest looked up from reference TRBV5-1 and TRBJ1-6, is KAGVTQTPRYLIKTRGQQVTLSCSPISGHRSVSWYQQTPGQGLQFLFEYFSETQRNKGNFPGRFSGRQFSNSRSEMNVSTLELGDSALYLCASSLGQGNSPLHFGNGTRLTVT.

This clone has only a few counts. The chain joins TRBV4-1 to TRBJ1-1, with D possibly TRBD1 on 5 matching bases. The germline CDR1 and CDR2 sequences are MGHRA and YSYEKL. CDR3 length equals 20 residues. With 0 bases removed from V and 3 bases from J, the gap between germline ends came to 26 bases. CDR3 region: CASSQEGRRARNTRDTEAFF. CDR3 bases: TGCGCCAGCAGCCAAGAGGGGCGGAGGGCCCGAAATACACGTGACACTGAAGCTTTCTTT.

This clone has a handful of counts. The genes are TRBV5-1 and TRBJ2-1, with D maybe TRBD2 (6 bases). The germline V and J ends were trimmed by 4 bases and 6 bases, with 20 bases remaining between them. The CDR3 is 16 residues long. The germline V gene has CDR1 SGHRS and CDR2 YFSETQ. The CDR3 region is CASSLTSLGLGNEQFF. The CDR3 region has the DNA TGCGCCAGCAGCCTTACTAGCCTCGGATTGGGCAATGAGCAGTTCTTC.

This chain joins TRBV6-1 and TRBJ2-6; D is perhaps TRBD1 (6 bases). V lost 3 bases and J lost 0, with 12 bases in between. The CDR3 runs 17 residues. Germline CDR1 and CDR2: MNHNS and SASEGT. CDR3 in amino acids: CASSDPGANSGANVLTF. In nucleotides, the CDR3 is TGTGCCAGCAGTGATCCAGGGGCCAACTCTGGGGCCAACGTCCTGACTTTC.

The chain couples TRBV2 to TRBJ1-5; D possibly corresponds to TRBD1 (5 bases). Germline V lookup: CDR1 SNHLY, CDR2 FYNNEI. Trimming left V 8 bases short and J 7 bases short, with 18 bases between. This CDR3 contains 14 residues. The CDR3 bases are TGTGCCAGCGGAACTCAGGGATCATGGCAGCCCCAGCATTTT. It encodes CASGTQGSWQPQHF.

A note on this clone: Other DNA sequences of this sample code for an identical CDR3. This chain joins TRBV5-1 and TRBJ2-5; D unclear. This CDR3 has 11 residues. The ends were cut back, 1 base at V and 5 bases at J, with 3 bases in the middle. Germline-derived CDR1 and CDR2 are SGHRS and YFSETQ. The CDR3 DNA follows: TGCGCCAGCAGCTTGTCGGAGACCCAGTACTTC. Residues: CASSLSETQYF.

This clone was picked up a small number of times. The V gene is TRBV5-6, the J gene TRBJ2-1; no clear D gene. The CDR3 is 15 amino acids. V lost 0 bases, J lost 4 bases, and 11 bases lay in between. CDR1 is SGHDT, CDR2 YYEEEE, per germline. The CDR3 loop reads CASSLEMVAYNEQFF. The CDR3 DNA reads as TGTGCCAGCAGCTTGGAAATGGTTGCGTACAATGAGCAGTTCTTC.

The rearrangement uses TRBV5-1 and TRBJ2-1; D gene unclear. The V gene's germline CDR1 is SGHRS and CDR2 YFSETQ. The V gene lost 0 bases and the J gene lost 5 bases, with 3 bases spanning the gap. The CDR3 runs 12 residues. The CDR3 spells CASSLEDNEQFF. Here the CDR3 DNA reads TGCGCCAGCAGCTTGGAAGACAATGAGCAGTTCTTC.

This clone showed up just a few times. V is TRBV18 and J is TRBJ1-4; 8 bases match TRBD1. V lost 6 bases, J lost 8 bases, and 5 bases stayed unmatched. CDR3 size: 13 residues. CDR1 is KGHSH and CDR2 is LQKENI in the germline V gene. The CDR3: CASSPWTGEKLFF. The CDR3 DNA sequence: TGTGCCAGCTCTCCTTGGACAGGGGAAAAACTGTTTTTT.

The chain carries TRBV4-1 and TRBJ1-4; D ambiguous. Germline loops: CDR1 MGHRA, CDR2 YSYEKL. The V end lost 5 bases, the J end lost 0 bases, and 7 bases lay between the germline ends. The CDR3 is made up of 14 amino acids. CDR3 region: CASSSIATNEKLFF. DNA of the CDR3: TGCGCCAGCAGCTCCATTGCAACTAATGAAAAACTGTTTTTT.

This rearrangement joins TRBV7-9 to TRBJ1-5; 8 positions agree with TRBD1. Germline trimming cut 1 base from V and 13 bases from J; bases unmatched to any gene: 3. The CDR3 extends over 12 amino acids. The germline V gene has CDR1 SEHNR and CDR2 FQNEAQ (reference sequence). The CDR3 region has the DNA TGTGCCAGCAGCTTAGTCGGGACAGGACAGCATTTT. Translated, it gives CASSLVGTGQHF.

At least ten counts were recorded for this clone. The rearrangement uses TRBV10-3 and TRBJ2-1; unclear D gene. The germline gives CDR1 ENHRY, CDR2 SYGVKD. Deletions cut 6 bases from V and 3 bases from J, with 6 bases between. This CDR3 has 12 residues. In DNA, the CDR3 is TGTGCCATCAGCGGTAGCTACAATGAGCAGTTCTTC. It encodes CAISGSYNEQFF.

This chain uses TRBV30 with TRBJ2-7; the D is unclear. The CDR3 has 12 amino acids. Trimming stripped 2 bases from V and 0 bases from J, with 5 bases between. CDR1 and CDR2 (germline): GTSNPN, SVGIG (reference sequence). The CDR3 sequence is CAWSSSSYEQYF. The CDR3 DNA sequence: TGTGCCTGGAGTTCTAGCTCCTACGAGCAGTACTTC.

This chain links TRBV30 with TRBJ1-5, with D unclear. The CDR3 sequence is 14 residues long. The ends were cut back, 2 bases at V and 1 base at J, with 9 bases in the middle. Germline V gene sequence: CDR1 GTSNPN, CDR2 SVGIG (reference sequence). DNA of the CDR3: TGTGCCTGGAGTAAGGGTAGGAGCAATCAGCCCCAGCATTTT. Its translation: CAWSKGRSNQPQHF.

CDR3 in DNA: TGTGCCTGGAGTAGAGGGACTCCCTCTGGAAACACCATATATTTT. It specifies CAWSRGTPSGNTIYF. The chain couples TRBV30 to TRBJ1-3; TRBD1 is a possible D gene (5 bases). The germline gives CDR1 GTSNPN, CDR2 SVGIG (reference sequence). This CDR3 is 15 amino acids long. V was clipped by 2 bases and J by 0 bases, with 11 bases between them. The whole variable domain, filled in from reference TRBV30 and TRBJ1-3, reads SQTIHQWPATLVQPVGSPLSLECTVEGTSNPNLYWYRQAAGRGLQLLFYSVGIGQISSEVPQNLSASRPQDRQFILSSKKLLLSDSGFYLCAWSRGTPSGNTIYFGEGSWLTVV.

The chain joins TRBV30 to TRBJ1-2, with D perhaps TRBD1 (5 bases). Germline lookup yields CDR1 GTSNPN and CDR2 SVGIG (reference sequence). The CDR3 sequence is 12 residues long. The V end was cut by 4 bases, the J end by 4 bases, with 10 bases between. The DNA for the CDR3 is TGTGCCTGGAAACCCGGGACCTATGGCTACACCTTC. Its translation is CAWKPGTYGYTF.

This rearrangement joins TRBV6-6 to TRBJ2-4; the D is unclear. The CDR3 has 16 amino acids. The V end was cut by 6 bases, the J end by 0 bases, with 15 bases between. CDR1 MNHNY and CDR2 SVGAGI come from the germline V gene (reference sequence). CDR3 DNA: TGTGCCAGCAGACCAGCTGTCGGGCTAGCCAAAAACATTCAGTACTTC. This sequence encodes CASRPAVGLAKNIQYF.

V gene TRBV5-1 combines with J gene TRBJ2-7; TRBD1 might be the D (5 bases). CDR1 and CDR2 (germline): SGHRS, YFSETQ. The ends were cut back, 4 bases at V and 2 bases at J, with 10 bases in the middle. The CDR3 covers 13 residues. CDR3 coding DNA: TGCGCCAGCAGCCAACCAGGGACCTACGAGCAGTACTTC. It codes for CASSQPGTYEQYF. The full variable domain, its missing parts supplied by reference TRBV5-1 and TRBJ2-7, is KAGVTQTPRYLIKTRGQQVTLSCSPISGHRSVSWYQQTPGQGLQFLFEYFSETQRNKGNFPGRFSGRQFSNSRSEMNVSTLELGDSALYLCASSQPGTYEQYFGPGTRLTVT.

This clone turned up a few times. Other DNA sequences within the sample encode an identical CDR3. The rearrangement uses TRBV5-1 and TRBJ1-4; tentatively, D is TRBD1 (5 bases). Germline V CDR1 and CDR2: SGHRS, YFSETQ. V was pared by 4 bases and J by 0 bases, with 7 bases between. This CDR3 contains 14 residues. CDR3 region: CASSPGSTNEKLFF. CDR3 coding DNA: TGCGCCAGCAGCCCAGGGTCAACTAATGAAAAACTGTTTTTT. The complete variable domain, with remaining parts taken from reference TRBV5-1 and TRBJ1-4, reads KAGVTQTPRYLIKTRGQQVTLSCSPISGHRSVSWYQQTPGQGLQFLFEYFSETQRNKGNFPGRFSGRQFSNSRSEMNVSTLELGDSALYLCASSPGSTNEKLFFGSGTQLSVL.

This clone was seen more than once but under ten times. The genes are TRBV4-2 and TRBJ2-3, with D hard to call. Trimming removed 1 base at V and 3 bases at J, with 14 bases between. Germline V CDR1 and CDR2: LGHNA, YNFKEQ. This CDR3 comprises 16 residues. CDR3 protein: CASSQGTADRTDTQYF. The CDR3 nucleotides are TGTGCCAGCAGCCAAGGGACGGCCGATCGGACAGATACGCAGTATTTT.

This clone was seen more than once but under ten times. The genes are TRBV29-1 and TRBJ1-3; 8 positions match TRBD1. The CDR3 sequence is 14 residues long. Looked up from germline, CDR1 is SQVTM and CDR2 is ANQGSEA. Trimming removed 3 bases from V and 2 bases from J; junction bases left unmatched: 3. The CDR3 coding sequence is TGCAGCGTTGAGACAGGGGAGGCTGGAAACACCATATATTTT. This encodes CSVETGEAGNTIYF. Variable domain in full (rest from reference TRBV29-1 and TRBJ1-3): SAVISQKPSRDICQRGTSLTIQCQVDSQVTMMFWYRQQPGQSLTLIATANQGSEATYESGFVIDKFPISRPNLTFSTLTVSNMSPEDSSIYLCSVETGEAGNTIYFGEGSWLTVV.

The sample holds one count of this clone. The chain links TRBV7-2 to TRBJ2-1; D unclear. V was cut by 5 bases and J by 0 bases, with 17 bases left in between. This CDR3 contains 17 residues. Germline V gives CDR1 SGHTA, CDR2 FQGNSA. This CDR3 is CASSPRLPQSSYNEQFF. The CDR3 coding sequence is TGTGCCAGCAGCCCACGACTGCCCCAAAGCTCCTACAATGAGCAGTTCTTC.

This clone turned up a few times. The J gene is TRBJ1-5, the V gene TRBV2; TRBD1 might be the D (5 bases). Trimming took 4 bases from V and 3 from J, leaving 7 bases between them. There are 13 residues in the CDR3. Looked up from germline, CDR1 is SNHLY and CDR2 is FYNNEI. Written as DNA, the CDR3 is TGTGCCAGCAGTGGGGGCAACAATCAGCCCCAGCATTTT. The encoded protein is CASSGGNNQPQHF.

The chain combines TRBV5-4 with TRBJ2-7, with 8 positions matching TRBD2. Germline-derived CDR1 and CDR2 are SGHNT and YYREEE (reference sequence). This CDR3 is 14 amino acids long. The V and J ends lost 1 base and 7 bases, in that order; junction bases with no gene match: 7. CDR3 residues: CASSLTSGVTEQYF. The CDR3 DNA sequence: TGTGCCAGCAGCTTGACTAGCGGCGTCACTGAGCAGTACTTC.

This chain connects TRBV2 to TRBJ1-4, with D possibly matching TRBD1 (5 bases). The V gene lost 10 bases and the J gene lost 11 bases, with 26 bases spanning the gap. The germline gives CDR1 SNHLY, CDR2 FYNNEI. The CDR3 length is 15 residues. CDR3 sequence reads: CAIEGRTATSRKLFF. The CDR3 DNA follows: TGTGCCATCGAGGGACGGACGGCGACAAGTCGGAAACTGTTTTTT.

DNA for the CDR3: TGTGCCAGCAGTTTAAGACAGGCCTACGAGCAGTACTTC. It codes for CASSLRQAYEQYF. This chain uses TRBV27 with TRBJ2-7, with D perhaps matching TRBD1 (6 bases). This CDR3 is built from 13 residues. The ends were cut back, 2 bases at V and 2 bases at J, with 7 bases in the middle. Germline CDR1 and CDR2: MNHEY and SMNVEV (reference sequence).

The rearrangement links TRBV30 to TRBJ1-2; D is undetermined. V lost 3 bases to trimming and J lost 8 bases, with 19 bases between them. The CDR3 is made up of 14 amino acids. Germline V gene sequence: CDR1 GTSNPN, CDR2 SVGIG (reference sequence). Written as DNA, the CDR3 is TGTGCCTGGAGCCCTCCCAACCTCGGAGGAGGCTACACCTTC. It codes for CAWSPPNLGGGYTF. Filled out from reference TRBV30 and TRBJ1-2, the complete variable domain reads SQTIHQWPATLVQPVGSPLSLECTVEGTSNPNLYWYRQAAGRGLQLLFYSVGIGQISSEVPQNLSASRPQDRQFILSSKKLLLSDSGFYLCAWSPPNLGGGYTFGSGTRLTVV.